The 18 T cell receptor beta chains presented below share a single source sample, sequenced in a study of CD8+CD57+ T cells in acquired aplastic anemia. It was patients with CD8+CD57+ cell expansion by flow cytometry who were chosen for sequencing. Profiles of TCR beta VDJ and CDR3 were generated from a genomic DNA template. TCRdb re-called the reads through MiXCR, storing one row per CDR3 protein. The sample shows 450,000 to 550,000 distinct CDR3 sequences, approximately 33% of them seen only once. Sequencing was done on a sample of sorted CD4+, CD8+, or CD8+CD57+ T cells (not recorded which) from PBMCs. The receptors come from a human donor with aplastic anemia.

This clonotype was found many times. The rearrangement uses TRBV10-3 and TRBJ2-1; TRBD2 aligns across 11 bases. Germline V lookup: CDR1 ENHRY, CDR2 SYGVKD. The CDR3 covers 17 residues. J gave up 1 base and V 8 bases, and 10 bases lay outside the gene matches. This CDR3 reads CAIGQGTSGASYNEQFF. The DNA for the CDR3 is TGTGCCATCGGGCAAGGGACTAGCGGAGCTTCCTACAATGAGCAGTTCTTC.

The sample holds a few counts of this clonotype. The chain uses TRBV20-1 and TRBJ2-1, with 11 bases lining up with TRBD2. Looked up from germline, CDR1 is DFQATT and CDR2 is SNEGSKA (reference sequence). With V trimmed by 5 bases and J by 8 bases, 11 bases remained unmatched. The CDR3 spans 15 residues. This CDR3 reads CSADLASGRRDEQFF. DNA for the CDR3: TGCAGTGCTGACTTGGCTAGCGGGAGGCGGGATGAGCAGTTCTTC.

This clonotype was detected a few times. The germline gene is not matched at one end of the junction; a read error may be the cause. The rearrangement joins TRBV10-3 to TRBJ2-7; tentatively, D is TRBD2 (5 bases). Germline V gene data show CDR1 as ENHRY and CDR2 as SYGVKD. There are 15 residues in the CDR3. CDR3 protein: CASSEARATNYEQYF. The CDR3 DNA is TGTGCCAGCAGTGAAGCGAGGGCAACTAACTACGAGCAGTACTTC.

At least ten counts were recorded for this clonotype. V and J are TRBV4-1 and TRBJ2-7, with a weak D call TRBD2 (6 bases). CDR1 is MGHRA, CDR2 YSYEKL, per germline. The CDR3 is 14 residues long. V lost 1 base and J lost 6, with 13 bases in between. The CDR3 region has the DNA TGCGCCAGCAGCCAAGCGGGGGTTTTGGGCGAGCAGTACTTC. Protein sequence: CASSQAGVLGEQYF.

This clonotype was detected many times. This rearrangement joins TRBV20-1 to TRBJ2-7, with TRBD2 identical over 11 bases. CDR1 DFQATT and CDR2 SNEGSKA come from the germline V gene (reference sequence). The V segment lost 3 bases and the J segment 6 bases; nucleotides outside the gene matches: 7. The CDR3 has 14 amino acids. The CDR3 sequence is CSARLLAGVGEQYF. The CDR3 nucleotides read TGCAGTGCTAGGTTACTAGCGGGAGTTGGCGAGCAGTACTTC.

This clonotype was observed many times. The chain is built from TRBV19 and TRBJ1-1; 8 bases are a match to TRBD1. The CDR3 has 15 residues. From germline, CDR1 is LNHDA and CDR2 SQIVND (reference sequence). The V gene end was trimmed by 3 bases and the J gene end by 0 bases; junction bases not matched to a gene: 3. The CDR3 DNA reads TGTGCCAGTAGTATGGACAGGGTAATGAACACTGAAGCTTTCTTT. Its translation is CASSMDRVMNTEAFF.

J is TRBJ1-2 and V is TRBV20-1; D is ambiguous. There are 12 residues in the CDR3. Germline V CDR1 and CDR2: DFQATT, SNEGSKA (reference sequence). V was cut by 4 bases and J by 4 bases, with 10 bases left in between. In DNA form, the CDR3 reads TGCAGTGCTAACCCTCCTACCTATGGCTACACCTTC. Its translation is CSANPPTYGYTF.

The DNA for the CDR3 is TGTGCCAGCAGTCCTCGGACAGGGCGGGATTCACCCCTCCACTTT. Translating it yields CASSPRTGRDSPLHF. The chain joins TRBV27 to TRBJ1-6, with TRBD1 identical over 8 bases. After removal of 5 bases from V and 8 bases from J, the junction contained 8 bases not matched to a gene. From germline, CDR1 is MNHEY and CDR2 SMNVEV (reference sequence). The CDR3 consists of 15 residues.

This clonotype was picked up many times. The chain employs TRBV27 and TRBJ1-5; D not resolved. The CDR3 sequence is 12 residues long. In germline, CDR1 is MNHEY, CDR2 SMNVEV (reference sequence). Between the trimmed V and J ends, which lost 4 bases and 3 bases, there was a span of 4 bases. CDR3: CASSSPNQPQHF. CDR3 nucleotides: TGTGCCAGCAGTTCCCCCAATCAGCCCCAGCATTTT.

The J gene is TRBJ1-3, the V gene TRBV30; D is ambiguous. V was trimmed by 0 bases and J by 1 base, leaving 10 bases between them. The V gene's germline CDR1 is GTSNPN and CDR2 SVGIG (reference sequence). The CDR3 has 15 amino acids. CDR3 in DNA: TGTGCCTGGAGTGTAGGTGTCGGTTCTGGAAACACCATATATTTT. This gives the protein CAWSVGVGSGNTIYF.

This clonotype has a count of ten or more. The V call is TRBV6-1, the J call TRBJ1-2; the D gene is possibly TRBD1 (5 bases). Trimming removed 6 bases at V and 5 bases at J, with 22 bases between. Germline values: CDR1 MNHNS, CDR2 SASEGT. This CDR3 contains 16 residues. CDR3 bases: TGTGCCAGCAGCGACGGATGGGACGGAGTGATGTATGGCTACACCTTC. It yields the protein CASSDGWDGVMYGYTF.

The table lists this clonotype with a few counts. V is TRBV2 and J is TRBJ2-1; 10 bases agree with TRBD2. Losses at the gene ends were 3 bases for V and 12 bases for J; bases not matched to a gene: 14. The CDR3 has 16 amino acids. Per the germline V gene, CDR1 is SNHLY and CDR2 is FYNNEI. The CDR3 here is CASSDSGGASGGAQFF. Written as DNA, the CDR3 is TGTGCCAGCAGTGATTCTGGAGGGGCTAGCGGGGGAGCGCAGTTCTTC.

This clonotype was detected ten times or more. This chain links TRBV7-2 with TRBJ1-3; D unclear. V was cut by 2 bases and J by 4 bases, with 6 bases left in between. Germline lookup yields CDR1 SGHTA and CDR2 FQGNSA. This CDR3 has 13 amino acids. This CDR3 reads CASSLKAGNTIYF. The CDR3 DNA sequence: TGTGCCAGCAGCTTAAAGGCAGGAAACACCATATATTTT.

The J gene is TRBJ2-1, the V gene TRBV9; TRBD2 is a possible D gene (6 bases). The CDR3 consists of 15 residues. CDR1 is SGDLS and CDR2 is YYNGEE in the germline V gene. V lost 4 bases and J lost 3, with 14 bases in between. The CDR3 region is CASSKEVAVYNEQFF. The CDR3 DNA is TGTGCCAGCAGCAAAGAAGTAGCGGTCTACAATGAGCAGTTCTTC.

Remarks on this clonotype: With a much larger clone just one base away, this may be a read error. The V gene is TRBV20-1, the J gene TRBJ1-5; no reliable D call. The CDR3 is 13 residues long. Germline assignment: CDR1 DFQATT and CDR2 SNEGSKA (reference sequence). The V gene lost 3 bases and the J gene lost 5 bases, with 11 bases spanning the gap. CDR3 nucleotide sequence: TGCAGTGCTAGTTTTAACAGCGATCAGCCCCAGCATTTT. This encodes CSASFNSDQPQHF.

J is TRBJ1-5 and V is TRBV7-8; TRBD1 matches at 9 bases. The CDR3 contains 14 residues. V trimming: 6 bases; J trimming: 3 bases; junction bases outside the gene matches: 3. The germline V gene has CDR1 SGHVS and CDR2 FQNEAQ. As DNA, the CDR3 is TGTGCCAGCAGGACAGGGGGGGACAATCAGCCCCAGCATTTT. Encoded protein: CASRTGGDNQPQHF.

This clonotype was counted only a few times. This sequence may be a read error, since a much larger clone differs from it by one base. Given the absence of the conserved phenylalanine or tryptophan at the CDR3 end, a read error is likely. The rearrangement links TRBV7-2 to TRBJ1-6; TRBD1 matches 8 bases. Germline-derived CDR1 and CDR2 are SGHTA and FQGNSA. The CDR3 is 15 residues long. V shed 4 bases and J 4 bases; nucleotides not matched to a gene: 3. The CDR3 DNA sequence: TGTGCCAGCAGCTCCCGGGACAGGTATAATTCACCCCTCCACCTT. Translation gives CASSSRDRYNSPLHL.

This clonotype was seen only a few times. The chain is built from TRBV5-1 and TRBJ2-7; D is unresolved. V was clipped by 1 base and J by 1 base, with 18 bases between them. The length of the CDR3 is 17 residues. From germline, CDR1 is SGHRS and CDR2 YFSETQ. The CDR3 nucleotides read TGCGCCAGCAGCTTGAAGGGCCCGACTCTGGGATCCTACGAGCAGTACTTC. Amino acids: CASSLKGPTLGSYEQYF.